This is a list of T cell receptor beta chains from one sample in a study of T cells in Graves' hyperthyroidism and ophthalmopathy. MiXCR was run by TCRdb on the multiplex PCR reads, yielding one entry per CDR3 protein. The sample lists some 490,000 distinct CDR3 sequences, 22% occurring once. The sample consisted of blood. These receptors came from a woman in her sixties or seventies with Graves' ophthalmopathy. Both conserved end residues are part of each CDR3. The order of the fields is J gene, V gene, clone size, D gene, CDR3 length, CDR3 DNA, CDR3 protein. A D gene is named only where the DNA matches it firmly. Rows may omit the clone size; those that give it use once, few, many or a size class.

>TRBJ2-7|TRBV20-1|.|.|11
TGCAGTGCTAGGGGACCCTACGAGCAGTACTTC
CSARGPYEQYF
>TRBJ1-2|TRBV30|few|.|13
TGTGCCTGGAGTCCCGGACAGCTCGGTGGCTACACCTTC
CAWSPGQLGGYTF
>TRBJ1-3|TRBV6-5|few|.|15
TGTGCCAGCAGTTACGATCCAGGGGTGGGAAACACCATATATTTT
CASSYDPGVGNTIYF
>TRBJ2-1|TRBV6-1|.|.|14
TGTGCCAGCGCGACGGACAGCTCCTACAATGAGCAGTTCTTC
CASATDSSYNEQFF
>TRBJ2-5|TRBV27|.|TRBD2|16
TGTGCCAGCAGTTCCCAGGGAGGGAGTTTTGGGGAGACCCAGTACTTC
CASSSQGGSFGETQYF
>TRBJ1-1|TRBV24-1|few|.|17
TGTGCCACCAGTGACCGGGACCTAAAAAGAAGGAACACTGAAGCTTTCTTT
CATSDRDLKRRNTEAFF
>TRBJ2-5|TRBV29-1|.|TRBD2|15
TGCAGCGTGGGCTCGGGTGCGGGAGGCCAAGAGACCCAGTACTTC
CSVGSGAGGQETQYF
>TRBJ2-3|TRBV20-1|.|TRBD1|15
TGCAGTGCTAGCGACCAGGGGGTACTCACAGATACGCAGTATTTT
CSASDQGVLTDTQYF
>TRBJ2-7|TRBV20-1|few|.|14
TGCAGTGCTGCGCCGGGATCTAGGGCCTACGAGCAGTACTTC
CSAAPGSRAYEQYF
>TRBJ2-3|TRBV5-1|.|TRBD2|16
TGCGCCAGCAGCACGAGGAGCGGGACCGTCACAGATACGCAGTATTTT
CASSTRSGTVTDTQYF
>TRBJ1-1|TRBV30|few|.|14
TGTGCCTGGAGTGTACGAGGATACAACACTGAAGCTTTCTTT
CAWSVRGYNTEAFF
>TRBJ2-5|TRBV5-1|few|.|13
TGCGCCAGCAGCCATTTGATTGGGGACACCTGTTACTTC
CASSHLIGDTCYF
>TRBJ1-1|TRBV5-6|.|TRBD1|19
TGTGCCAGCAGCTCGCTACTACCAGGGGGCGGGGGAGTGAACACTGAAGCTTTCTTT
CASSSLLPGGGGVNTEAFF
>TRBJ2-3|TRBV2|many|TRBD2|16
TGTGCCAGCAGCGGGGGACTAGCGGGAGGAACAGATACGCAGTATTTT
CASSGGLAGGTDTQYF
>TRBJ2-1|TRBV11-2|many|TRBD1|16
TGTGCCAGCAGCCACACCGGGACAGGGGGCTACAATGAGCAGTTCTTC
CASSHTGTGGYNEQFF
>TRBJ2-7|TRBV5-1|.|TRBD1|14
TGCGCCAGCAGCTCAACAGGGGGTGTCTACGAGCAGTACTTC
CASSSTGGVYEQYF
>TRBJ2-1|TRBV20-1|few|.|14
TGCAGTGCTAGAGTGGAGGGGGAGGGGGCCCTTAGGGTCTTC
CSARVEGEGALRVF
>TRBJ2-1|TRBV5-1|few|.|14
TGCGCCAGCAGCTTGGTGGCGGGAATGAGGGAGCAGTTCTTC
CASSLVAGMREQFF
>TRBJ1-2|TRBV20-1|.|.|12
TGCAGTGCTAGAAGGATGAACTATGGCTACACCTTC
CSARRMNYGYTF
>TRBJ1-2|TRBV6-1|.|.|14
TGTGCCAGCAGTGACTTGGGCGGCAACTATGGCTACACCTTC
CASSDLGGNYGYTF
>TRBJ2-2|TRBV11-1|.|.|16
TGTGCCAGCAGCATTGGGCGCAGGGGTAAGGGCGGGGAGCTGTTTTTT
CASSIGRRGKGGELFF
>TRBJ2-1|TRBV20-1|once|.|14
TGCAGTGCAATCGGCAGGAGCTCCTACAATGAGCAGTTCTTC
CSAIGRSSYNEQFF
>TRBJ2-1|TRBV12-3/TRBV12-4|many|.|12
TGTGCCAGCAGTTTAGTTGGGTATGAGCAGTTCTTC
CASSLVGYEQFF
>TRBJ1-4|TRBV9|.|.|15
TGTGCCAGCAGCGTCTGGGGGGGGGCGGCTGAAAAACTGTTTTTT
CASSVWGGAAEKLFF
>TRBJ2-3|TRBV6-1|.|TRBD2|15
TGTGCCAGCAGTACCGGACTAGCGGGACTGGATACGCAGTATTTT
CASSTGLAGLDTQYF
>TRBJ1-3|TRBV28|few|.|18
TGTGCCAGCAGTTTATACTTCCCGCGCAGGTCCTCTGGAAACACCATATATTTT
CASSLYFPRRSSGNTIYF
>TRBJ1-5|TRBV3-1|.|TRBD1|16
TGTGCCAGCAGCCCCTCGGGACAGTCCCTCTACCGGCCCCAGCATTTT
CASSPSGQSLYRPQHF
>TRBJ2-2|TRBV7-3|.|.|13
TGTGCCAGCAGCCGACAGGCGGACGGGGAGCTGTTTTTT
CASSRQADGELFF